One sample yielded the 25 T cell receptor beta chains listed below, sequenced in a study of OX40 agonist ivuxolimab in advanced cancers. TCRdb keeps only in-frame clones here, not all; method: immunoSEQ multiplex PCR. The repertoire holds roughly 100,000 clones, with 70% to 85% as singletons. The sample consisted of CD4+ or CD8+ T cells sorted from blood, taken in a trial of the OX40 agonist ivuxolimab. The receptors derive from an adult with an advanced solid tumor such as melanoma, head and neck, liver or kidney cancer.

The genes are TRBV12-5 and TRBJ1-4; a possible D gene is TRBD1 (5 bases). V was shortened by 1 base and J by 4 bases, with 7 bases between the two germline ends. Germline V gives CDR1 LGHNT, CDR2 FRNRAP. The CDR3 runs to 14 residues. The CDR3 bases are TGTGCTAGTGGTTTGGAACAGGTTAATGAAAAACTGTTTTTT. Its translation is CASGLEQVNEKLFF.

V is TRBV6-1 and J is TRBJ1-2; no clear D gene. In germline, CDR1 is MNHNS, CDR2 SASEGT. V lost 7 bases, J lost 2 bases, and 11 bases lay in between. CDR3 length equals 13 residues. The CDR3 reads CASTRNRNYGYTF. CDR3 in DNA: TGTGCCAGCACCAGAAACAGAAACTATGGCTACACCTTC.

This chain joins TRBV18 and TRBJ1-1, with 7 bases identical to TRBD1. V lost 2 bases and J lost 8; bases outside the gene matches: 2. The CDR3 sequence is 12 residues long. Germline values: CDR1 KGHSH, CDR2 LQKENI. CDR3 DNA sequence: TGTGCCAGCTCACCAAAACAGGGGGAAGCTTTCTTT. Protein: CASSPKQGEAFF.

The gene calls are TRBV29-1 and TRBJ1-2, with unresolved D. In germline, CDR1 is SQVTM, CDR2 ANQGSEA. Trimming took off 5 bases at V and 6 bases at J, with 4 bases between the two ends. This CDR3 has 9 residues. DNA for the CDR3: TGCAGCGTTACGGATGGCTACACCTTC. It encodes CSVTDGYTF.

The J gene is TRBJ1-1, the V gene TRBV2; maybe TRBD1 (6 bases). Germline CDR1 SNHLY, CDR2 FYNNEI. V lost 4 bases, J lost 8 bases, and 8 bases lay in between. This CDR3 spans 11 amino acids. The CDR3 bases are TGTGCCAGCAGTGCGGACAGAGAAGCTTTCTTT. This translates into CASSADREAFF.

CDR3 region: CSVAISGGDTEAFF. In DNA form, the CDR3 reads TGCAGCGTTGCAATCTCGGGGGGGGACACTGAAGCTTTCTTT. The genes are TRBV29-1 and TRBJ1-1, with a weak D call TRBD1 (5 bases). Germline V gene data show CDR1 as SQVTM and CDR2 as ANQGSEA. This CDR3 comprises 14 residues. Trimming removed 4 bases at V and 3 bases at J, with 15 bases between.

This clone was counted a few times. This chain connects TRBV5-1 to TRBJ2-5, with D perhaps TRBD1 (6 bases). The V end lost 4 bases, the J end lost 2 bases, and 12 bases lay between the germline ends. Per germline, CDR1 SGHRS and CDR2 YFSETQ. The CDR3 is 14 amino acids. CDR3 in DNA: TGCGCCAGCAGCCCCGACAGGCTTCAAGAGACCCAGTACTTC. Its translation: CASSPDRLQETQYF.

This chain uses TRBV19 with TRBJ2-3, with 9 positions matching TRBD2. The germline V gene has CDR1 LNHDA and CDR2 SQIVND (reference sequence). CDR3 length: 13 residues. J was trimmed by 10 bases and V by 5 bases; bases with no gene match: 7. The CDR3 nucleotides are TGTGCCAGTAGTCCCGCCAGCGGGAGGTCGCAGTATTTT. Protein: CASSPASGRSQYF.

To note about this clone: Other DNA variants within this sample encode the same CDR3. This chain joins TRBV7-2 and TRBJ2-7; 9 bases match TRBD1. V dropped 4 bases and J dropped 6; count of bases not matched to a gene: 7. The length of the CDR3 is 14 residues. The germline gives CDR1 SGHTA, CDR2 FQGNSA. The CDR3 DNA reads TGTGCCAGCAGCTCCGGGACAGGGTTTTCCGAGCAGTACTTC. Translation gives CASSSGTGFSEQYF.

The chain is built from TRBV30 and TRBJ1-6; 8 positions agree with TRBD1. J gave up 2 bases and V 4 bases, and 7 bases lay outside the gene matches. The CDR3 consists of 16 residues. Germline V lookup: CDR1 GTSNPN, CDR2 SVGIG (reference sequence). CDR3 nucleotides: TGTGCCTGGAATAGGACAGGGCGCCCCTATAATTCACCCCTCCACTTT. Encoded protein: CAWNRTGRPYNSPLHF.

This chain links TRBV18 with TRBJ2-2; no definite D call. CDR1 and CDR2 (germline): KGHSH, LQKENI. The CDR3 contains 12 residues. V was cut by 3 bases and J by 3 bases, with 2 bases left in between. The chain's CDR3 is CASSPYTGELFF. In nucleotides, the CDR3 is TGTGCCAGCTCACCTTACACCGGGGAGCTGTTTTTT.

V is TRBV30 and J is TRBJ2-7, with D perhaps assigned TRBD1 or TRBD2 (5 bases each). The V gene lost 2 bases and the J gene lost 3 bases, with 17 bases spanning the gap. The germline V gene has CDR1 GTSNPN and CDR2 SVGIG (reference sequence). The CDR3 runs 15 residues. The CDR3 protein is CAWSRSPGPSYEQYF. The CDR3 DNA is TGTGCCTGGAGTAGATCCCCGGGACCGAGCTACGAGCAGTACTTC. The whole variable domain, remainder taken from reference TRBV30 and TRBJ2-7, is SQTIHQWPATLVQPVGSPLSLECTVEGTSNPNLYWYRQAAGRGLQLLFYSVGIGQISSEVPQNLSASRPQDRQFILSSKKLLLSDSGFYLCAWSRSPGPSYEQYFGPGTRLTVT.

The CDR3, as DNA: TGTGCCAGCAGTGAAGCCATCTACGAGCAGTACTTC. It codes for CASSEAIYEQYF. This chain connects TRBV2 to TRBJ2-7; D is undetermined. Germline values: CDR1 SNHLY, CDR2 FYNNEI. The V end was cut by 0 bases, the J end by 3 bases, with 3 bases between. This CDR3 contains 12 residues.

CDR3 DNA: TGTGCCAGCTCACTTCGGACTAGCGGGAGGGCGAACACCGGGGAGCTGTTTTTT. It encodes CASSLRTSGRANTGELFF. The J gene is TRBJ2-2, the V gene TRBV18; 15 nucleotides line up with TRBD2. CDR3 size: 18 residues. J gave up 0 bases and V 4 bases, and 3 bases lay outside the gene matches. CDR1 is KGHSH, CDR2 LQKENI, per germline.

The gene calls are TRBV11-2 and TRBJ2-1, with D possibly being TRBD1 (5 bases). CDR1 and CDR2 from the germline V gene are SGHAT and FQNNGV. CDR3 length: 14 amino acids. Trimming removed 5 bases at V and 4 bases at J, with 12 bases between. The CDR3 here is CASSQDRKYNEQFF. CDR3 in DNA: TGTGCCAGCAGCCAAGACAGAAAATACAATGAGCAGTTCTTC.

The CDR3 protein is CAISDPRAGGREQYF. DNA of the CDR3: TGTGCCATCAGTGATCCCCGAGCGGGGGGACGGGAGCAGTACTTC. V usage is TRBV10-3 and J usage is TRBJ2-7; the match to TRBD2 covers 9 bases. Per the germline V gene, CDR1 is ENHRY and CDR2 is SYGVKD. V lost 3 bases to trimming and J lost 7 bases; unmatched junction nucleotides: 10. The CDR3 runs to 15 residues.

The J gene is TRBJ1-2, the V gene TRBV7-2; D not resolved. The germline CDR1 and CDR2 sequences are SGHTA and FQGNSA. The germline V and J ends were trimmed by 1 base and 3 bases, with 12 bases remaining between them. This CDR3 contains 15 residues. The CDR3 here is CASSLVWDGDYGYTF. Written as DNA, the CDR3 is TGTGCCAGCAGCTTAGTCTGGGATGGAGACTATGGCTACACCTTC.

This chain uses TRBV6-1 with TRBJ2-7; 8 nucleotides align to TRBD2. CDR1 is MNHNS, CDR2 SASEGT, per germline. The CDR3 has 15 amino acids. V shed 0 bases and J 7 bases; nucleotides not matched to a gene: 8. The CDR3, as DNA: TGTGCCAGCAGTGAAGCGTTCGGGGGGGCGGGGGAGCAGTACTTC. Amino acids: CASSEAFGGAGEQYF.

V is TRBV18 and J is TRBJ1-6, with TRBD1 matching over 7 bases. The CDR3 is made up of 13 amino acids. Germline CDR1 and CDR2: KGHSH and LQKENI. V lost 5 bases and J lost 8; bases outside the gene matches: 3. Written as DNA, the CDR3 is TGTGCCAGCTCATCAGGGACAGATTCACCCCTCCACTTT. Translated: CASSSGTDSPLHF.

V usage is TRBV5-8 and J usage is TRBJ1-2, with TRBD1 as a possible D gene (5 bases). This CDR3 is 13 amino acids long. Trimming removed 1 base at V and 8 bases at J, with 12 bases between. Per germline, CDR1 SGHTS and CDR2 YDEGEE. The CDR3 DNA reads TGTGCCAGCAGCTTGTTGGGGCCGGGAGGCTACACCTTC. It translates to CASSLLGPGGYTF.

The chain couples TRBV5-6 to TRBJ2-5; possibly TRBD2 for D (6 bases). CDR1 SGHDT and CDR2 YYEEEE come from the germline V gene. The CDR3 is 17 residues long. V lost 4 bases, J lost 5 bases, and 24 bases lay in between. The CDR3 nucleotides are TGTGCCAGCAGCCGACCGGGGGTGGACAAACAAAGGGAGACCCAGTACTTC. As protein: CASSRPGVDKQRETQYF.

This clone was seen many times. The chain couples TRBV4-1 to TRBJ2-2, with 10 bases lining up with TRBD2. Trimming at V came to 1 base and at J to 3 bases, leaving 8 bases not matched to a gene. The germline CDR1 and CDR2 sequences are MGHRA and YSYEKL. The CDR3 has 18 residues. The CDR3 nucleotides are TGCGCCAGCAGCCAAGGACCGTTTAGCGGGGGGCACACCGGGGAGCTGTTTTTT. Translation: CASSQGPFSGGHTGELFF.

The rearrangement joins TRBV6-1 to TRBJ1-2; 11 nucleotides align to TRBD1. There are 15 residues in the CDR3. V was clipped by 5 bases and J by 6 bases; unmatched bases: 8. Per germline, CDR1 MNHNS and CDR2 SASEGT. CDR3 in amino acids: CASSLRTGGADGYTF. In DNA, the CDR3 is TGTGCCAGCAGTTTAAGGACAGGGGGCGCTGATGGCTACACCTTC.

The chain couples TRBV30 to TRBJ2-1, with TRBD2 identical over 7 bases. The trim removed 1 base at V and 6 bases at J, leaving 6 bases unmatched. The CDR3 length is 14 residues. Germline CDR1 and CDR2: GTSNPN and SVGIG (reference sequence). CDR3 loop: CAWSAGRGSNEQFF. CDR3 sequence (DNA): TGTGCCTGGAGTGCAGGGCGGGGGTCCAATGAGCAGTTCTTC.

This clone showed up just a few times. This chain connects TRBV19 to TRBJ2-1; 10 bases fit TRBD2. This CDR3 spans 15 amino acids. Germline V gene sequence: CDR1 LNHDA, CDR2 SQIVND (reference sequence). J gave up 4 bases and V 6 bases, and 6 bases lay outside the gene matches. The CDR3 bases are TGTGCCAGTAGCCCCCCAGCGGGAGGGTACAATGAGCAGTTCTTC. Protein product: CASSPPAGGYNEQFF.